These T cell receptor beta chains were read from a single sample in a study of tumor T cells in aggressive B-cell lymphoma. Repertoires were generated with immunoSEQ multiplex PCR, while TCRdb's copy carries only in-frame clones and drops some. Among about 660 clones listed, approximately 90% were seen once. Sequenced material: tumor tissue. Source of these receptors: an adult with diffuse large B cell lymphoma. Both conserved end residues are part of each CDR3. A D gene is named only where the DNA matches it firmly.

V	J	D	DNA	CDR3
TRBV5-1	TRBJ2-5	NA	TGCGCCAGCAGCTTGGCCAGGGTCGAAGGAGAGACCCAGTACTTC	CASSLARVEGETQYF
TRBV7-6	TRBJ2-7	NA	TGTGCCAGCAGCTTAGGGGGCGGCTCCTACGAGCAGTACTTC	CASSLGGGSYEQYF
TRBV6-8	TRBJ2-5	NA	TGTGCCAGCAGTTACTCGTTTCAGGGGGGAGAGACCCAGTACTTC	CASSYSFQGGETQYF
TRBV28	TRBJ1-4	NA	TGTGCCAGCAGTCTGCGGGGGGGTTCTGAAAAACTGTTTTTT	CASSLRGGSEKLFF
TRBV15	TRBJ1-3	TRBD1	TGTGCCACCAGCAGAGATAGGACAGGGGTTGGAAACACCATATATTTT	CATSRDRTGVGNTIYF
TRBV7-9	TRBJ1-1	NA	TGTGCCAGCAGCTTATTTAGCGGGGGGCGCCGGGGCACTGAAGCTTTCTTT	CASSLFSGGRRGTEAFF
TRBV9	TRBJ2-5	NA	TGTGCCAGCAGCGTAGGACAGCAAGAGACCCAGTACTTC	CASSVGQQETQYF
TRBV5-1	TRBJ1-1	TRBD1	TGCGCCAGCAGAATGGGACAGGGATACACTGAAGCTTTTTTT	CASRMGQGYTEAFF
TRBV27	TRBJ1-1	NA	TGTGCCAGCAGTTCCGGGAAGAACACTGAAGCTTTCTTT	CASSSGKNTEAFF
TRBV6-1	TRBJ1-1	NA	TGTGCCAGCAGTGAAGCTTTGGGGAGGAGGACTGAAGCTTTCTTT	CASSEALGRRTEAFF
TRBV2	TRBJ2-7	NA	TGTGCCAGCACCATCTCCTACGAGCAGTACTTC	CASTISYEQYF
TRBV7-9	TRBJ2-7	NA	TGTGCCAGCAGCTTAGACAGCTCCTACGAGCAGTACTTC	CASSLDSSYEQYF
TRBV15	TRBJ2-7	TRBD1	TGTGCCACCAGCATACAGGGGAAGAGGAGCGAGCAGTACTTC	CATSIQGKRSEQYF
TRBV10-2	TRBJ2-7	NA	TGCGCCAGCAGTGAGCCGGGACTTGTCTACGAGCAGTACTTC	CASSEPGLVYEQYF
TRBV2	TRBJ2-7	TRBD1	TGTGCCAGCAGGGACTCTTCTGGACAGGGGGCGGTCTACGAGCAGTACTTC	CASRDSSGQGAVYEQYF
TRBV7-7	TRBJ2-1	TRBD2	TGTGCCAGCAGTCGAAGTAGCGGGCCGGCCAATGAGCAGTTCTTC	CASSRSSGPANEQFF
TRBV19	TRBJ2-1	NA	TGTGCTAGTAGTATAGCGCGGAACCCCTACAATGAGCAGTTCTTC	CASSIARNPYNEQFF
TRBV28	TRBJ1-3	NA	TGTGCATCGGAGAGTTTCTCTGGAAACACCATATATTTT	CASESFSGNTIYF